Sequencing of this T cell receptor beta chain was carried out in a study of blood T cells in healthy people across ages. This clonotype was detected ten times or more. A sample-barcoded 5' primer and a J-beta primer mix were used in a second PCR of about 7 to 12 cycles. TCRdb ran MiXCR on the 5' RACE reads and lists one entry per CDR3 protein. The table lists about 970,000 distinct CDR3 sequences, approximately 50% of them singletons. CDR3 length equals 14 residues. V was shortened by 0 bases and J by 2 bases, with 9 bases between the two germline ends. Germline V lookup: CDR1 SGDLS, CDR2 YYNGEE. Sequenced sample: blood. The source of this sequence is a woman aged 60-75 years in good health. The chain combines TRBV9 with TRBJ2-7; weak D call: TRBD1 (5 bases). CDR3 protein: CASSVGGRAYEQYF. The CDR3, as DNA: TGTGCCAGCAGCGTAGGGGGCAGAGCCTACGAGCAGTACTTC.